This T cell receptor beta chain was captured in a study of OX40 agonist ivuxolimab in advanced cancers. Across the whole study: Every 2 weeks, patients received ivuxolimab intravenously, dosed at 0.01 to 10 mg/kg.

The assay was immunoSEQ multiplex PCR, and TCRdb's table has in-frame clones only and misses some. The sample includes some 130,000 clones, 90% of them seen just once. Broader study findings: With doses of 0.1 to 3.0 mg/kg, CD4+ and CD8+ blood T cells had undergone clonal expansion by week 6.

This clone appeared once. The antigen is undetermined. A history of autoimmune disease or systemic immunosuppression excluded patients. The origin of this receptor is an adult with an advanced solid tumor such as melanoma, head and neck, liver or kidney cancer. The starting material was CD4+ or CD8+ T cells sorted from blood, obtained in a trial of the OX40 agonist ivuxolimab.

CDR3 sequence reads: CASSSAGNGEVDTF. In DNA, the CDR3 is TGTGCCAGCAGCTCCGCAGGGAACGGAGAAGTGGACACCTTC. The V call is TRBV7-8, the J call TRBJ1-2, with D possibly being TRBD1 (5 bases). The CDR3 has 14 amino acids. The V and J ends lost 4 bases and 12 bases respectively, with 21 bases between them. Looked up from germline, CDR1 is SGHVS and CDR2 is FQNEAQ. The full variable domain, in which reference TRBV7-8 and TRBJ1-2 provide the parts outside the CDR3, is GAGVSQSPRYKVAKRGQDVALRCDPISGHVSLFWYQQALGQGPEFLTYFQNEAQLDKSGLPSDRFFAERPEGSVSTLKIQRTQQEDSAVYLCASSSAGNGEVDTFGSGTRLTVV.